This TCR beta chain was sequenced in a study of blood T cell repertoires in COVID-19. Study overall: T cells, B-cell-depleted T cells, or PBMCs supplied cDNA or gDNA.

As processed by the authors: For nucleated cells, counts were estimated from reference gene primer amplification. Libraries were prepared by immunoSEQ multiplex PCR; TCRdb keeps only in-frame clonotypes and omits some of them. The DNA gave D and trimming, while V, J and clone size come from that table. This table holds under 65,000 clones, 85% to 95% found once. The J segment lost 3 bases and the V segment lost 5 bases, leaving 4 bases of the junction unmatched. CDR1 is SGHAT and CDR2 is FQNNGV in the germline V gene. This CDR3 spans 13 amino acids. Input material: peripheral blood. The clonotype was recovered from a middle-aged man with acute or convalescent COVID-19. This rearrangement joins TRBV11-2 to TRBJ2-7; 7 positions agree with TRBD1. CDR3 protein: CASSPGTDYEQYF. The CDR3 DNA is TGTGCCAGCAGCCCCGGGACAGACTACGAGCAGTACTTC. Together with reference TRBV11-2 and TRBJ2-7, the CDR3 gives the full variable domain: EAGVAQSPRYKIIEKRQSVAFWCNPISGHATLYWYQQILGQGPKLLIQFQNNGVVDDSQLPKDRFSAERLKGVDSTLKIQPAKLEDSAVYLCASSPGTDYEQYFGPGTRLTVT.